The 9 T cell receptor beta chains listed next were all sequenced from one sample in a study of shared clonotypes between healthy human individuals. The data were produced by immunoSEQ multiplex PCR, yet TCRdb's version contains in-frame clones alone and is incomplete. The sample lists about 1.5 million clones; 95% to 99% were seen once. The material sequenced was naive CD4+ T cells sorted from blood. Subset: CD45RA+ positively selected. The receptors derive from a young man in good health.

The gene calls are TRBV18 and TRBJ2-2; D may be TRBD1 or TRBD2 (6 bases each). V was trimmed by 1 base and J by 7 bases, leaving 19 bases between them. The germline CDR1 and CDR2 sequences are KGHSH and LQKENI. CDR3 length: 17 amino acids. The CDR3, as DNA: TGTGCCAGCTCACCACTTTCGGGGGCCCTTTCGGTCGGGGAGCTGTTTTTT. Residues: CASSPLSGALSVGELFF.

The chain employs TRBV7-2 and TRBJ2-1; 7 nucleotides agree with TRBD2. Germline V gene data show CDR1 as SGHTA and CDR2 as FQGNSA. V dropped 5 bases and J dropped 9; count of bases not matched to a gene: 16. The CDR3 is 16 amino acids. The CDR3: CASSAYMAGVSGEQFF. The CDR3 nucleotides read TGTGCCAGCAGCGCCTATATGGCGGGAGTATCTGGTGAGCAGTTCTTC.

The chain is built from TRBV7-9 and TRBJ2-7; D may be TRBD2 (5 bases). V gave up 4 bases and J gave up 2 bases, with 12 bases separating them. This CDR3 contains 14 residues. CDR1 and CDR2 (germline): SEHNR, FQNEAQ (reference sequence). The CDR3 sequence is CASSSRGGAYEQYF. The CDR3 coding sequence is TGTGCCAGCAGCTCACGTGGAGGAGCCTACGAGCAGTACTTC.

The V and J genes are TRBV2 and TRBJ2-1; 10 bases line up with TRBD2. The CDR3 runs 15 residues. Germline lookup yields CDR1 SNHLY and CDR2 FYNNEI. Unmatched junction bases numbered 10, after V lost 7 bases and J lost 7 bases. In DNA, the CDR3 is TGTGCCAGCAATAGGCTAGCGGGAGTCGAGAATGAGCAGTTCTTC. It is translated as CASNRLAGVENEQFF.

Comments on this clone: The same CDR3 can be traced to other DNA sequences in this sample. V usage is TRBV9 and J usage is TRBJ1-1; D is unclear. V was shortened by 1 base and J by 0 bases, with 4 bases between the two germline ends. Germline assignment: CDR1 SGDLS and CDR2 YYNGEE. This CDR3 region has 13 residues. CDR3 sequence: CASSVSVNTEAFF. As DNA, the CDR3 is TGTGCCAGCAGCGTATCGGTGAACACTGAAGCTTTCTTT.

This rearrangement joins TRBV4-1 to TRBJ2-7; possible D gene TRBD1, 5 bases. Germline CDR1 is MGHRA and CDR2 is YSYEKL. The CDR3 has 13 amino acids. V was trimmed by 3 bases and J by 6 bases, leaving 12 bases between them. The CDR3 region is CASSHHGQSEQYF. CDR3 sequence (DNA): TGCGCCAGCAGCCATCACGGACAAAGCGAGCAGTACTTC.

As to this clone: Other DNA sequences in the same sample also yield this CDR3. The chain combines TRBV20-1 with TRBJ2-7; D call uncertain. Germline values: CDR1 DFQATT, CDR2 SNEGSKA (reference sequence). The CDR3 length is 11 residues. Trimming removed 6 bases at V and 3 bases at J, with 9 bases between. The CDR3 loop reads CSAPLIYEQYF. As DNA, the CDR3 is TGCAGTGCGCCCTTGATCTACGAGCAGTACTTC.

The chain joins TRBV5-4 to TRBJ1-1; D is unclear. V lost 5 bases, J lost 1 base, and 15 bases lay in between. The CDR3 has 15 amino acids. Germline loops: CDR1 SGHNT, CDR2 YYREEE (reference sequence). CDR3 coding DNA: TGTGCCAGCAGTCCTCCCCCCTTCGGGAACACTGAAGCTTTCTTT. This codes for CASSPPPFGNTEAFF.

As concerns this clone: The junction does not match germline at one end; this may be a read error. In the same sample, other DNA sequences code for this CDR3. The chain combines TRBV29-1 with TRBJ2-7; maybe TRBD2 (5 bases). The CDR3 runs 12 residues. Germline V gene data show CDR1 as SQVTM and CDR2 as ANQGSEA. The CDR3 is CSAAGNSYEQYF. The CDR3 nucleotides read TGCAGCGCTGCGGGCAATTCCTACGAGCAGTATTTC.